A selection of T cell receptor beta chains follows, all from one sample in a study of neurological immune-mediated disorders. TCRdb used MiXCR to reprocess the 5' RACE reads, holding one entry per CDR3 protein. The profile shows some 48,000 distinct CDR3 sequences, approximately 10% of them singletons. The specimen sequenced was PBMCs. These receptors all stem from a woman aged 40 to 55 with HTLV-1-associated myelopathy (HAM/TSP). CDR3s include the opening cysteine and the closing phenylalanine or tryptophan. D genes are given only for firm matches. A row's size may be missing; if present it is once, few, many or a size class.

v_gene	d_gene	j_gene	abundance	CDR3aa	CDR3nt
TRBV29-1	TRBD1	TRBJ1-4	many	CSLGQGKEKLFF	TGCAGCCTGGGACAGGGTAAAGAAAAACTGTTTTTT
TRBV25-1	.	TRBJ1-3	.	CDSSERGAGNTIYF	TGCGACAGCAGTGAACGCGGCGCTGGAAACACCATATATTTT
TRBV5-1	.	TRBJ2-1	many	CASSLGDPRFHNEQFF	TGCGCCAGCAGCTTGGGGGACCCCCGGTTCCACAATGAGCAGTTCTTC
TRBV29-1	.	TRBJ2-2	many	CSVGASLTGEGTGELFF	TGCAGCGTTGGTGCCTCACTGACAGGGGAGGGAACCGGGGAGCTGTTTTTT
TRBV7-3	.	TRBJ2-6	.	CATQQGPGANVLTF	TGTGCCACACAACAGGGTCCCGGGGCCAACGTCCTGACTTTC
TRBV7-2	.	TRBJ1-6	many	CASSLASYFLNSPLHF	TGTGCCAGCAGCTTAGCTTCGTACTTTCTTAATTCACCCCTCCACTTT
TRBV7-2	TRBD1	TRBJ2-5	many	CASSLSPGGPPKTQYF	TGTGCCAGCAGCTTATCTCCAGGGGGCCCTCCAAAGACCCAGTACTTC
TRBV19	.	TRBJ2-2	.	CASSTQRNTGELFF	TGTGCCAGTAGTACCCAACGGAACACCGGGGAGCTGTTTTTT
TRBV5-6	TRBD2	TRBJ2-1	many	CASSLRGLLYNEQFF	TGTGCCAGCAGCTTGAGGGGACTACTCTACAATGAGCAGTTCTTC
TRBV7-2	.	TRBJ2-7	many	CASSLARGGGFYEQYF	TGTGCCAGCAGCTTAGCGCGGGGAGGGGGCTTCTACGAGCAGTACTTC
TRBV7-2	.	TRBJ2-1	.	CASSIKSGSIYNEQFF	TGTGCCAGCAGCATCAAGTCAGGGTCAATCTACAATGAGCAGTTCTTC
TRBV29-1	TRBD1	TRBJ1-2	.	CSVRQGLANYGYTF	TGCAGCGTCCGACAGGGACTAGCTAACTATGGCTACACCTTC
TRBV4-1	.	TRBJ1-6	medium-sized	CASSQVGVQRNSPLHF	TGCGCCAGCAGCCAAGTAGGGGTTCAACGTAATTCACCCCTCCACTTT
TRBV12-3/TRBV12-4	.	TRBJ2-2	.	CASTLGGYSGELFF	TGTGCCAGCACTCTTGGGGGGTACTCCGGGGAGCTGTTTTTT
TRBV12-3/TRBV12-4	.	TRBJ2-1	many	CASSFYNEQFF	TGTGCCAGCAGTTTCTATAATGAGCAGTTCTTC
TRBV9	.	TRBJ1-6	.	CASSVYYNSPLHF	TGTGCCAGCAGCGTATACTATAATTCACCCCTCCACTTT
TRBV2	.	TRBJ1-2	.	CASSDYDYSNYGYTF	TGTGCCAGCAGTGATTATGACTATTCCAACTATGGCTACACCTTC
TRBV4-1	.	TRBJ2-4	many	CASSQPQGWGAKNIQYF	TGCGCCAGCAGCCAACCACAGGGATGGGGAGCCAAAAACATTCAGTACTTC
TRBV24-1	TRBD1	TRBJ2-5	few	CATSDPRGTGKETQYF	TGTGCCACCAGTGATCCCCGGGGGACAGGGAAAGAGACCCAGTACTTC
TRBV2	TRBD1	TRBJ2-2	many	CASRGQGNGGELFF	TGTGCCAGCAGAGGACAGGGGAATGGCGGGGAGCTGTTTTTT
TRBV11-3	.	TRBJ2-1	many	CASSLGINEQFF	TGTGCCAGCAGCTTAGGTATCAATGAGCAGTTCTTC
TRBV10-3	TRBD1	TRBJ2-7	many	CAISTGTLGEQYF	TGTGCCATCTCGACAGGGACCCTGGGGGAGCAGTACTTC